This is a list of T cell receptor beta chains from one sample in a study of blood T cells in healthy people across ages. TCRdb recomputed calls from the 5' RACE reads with MiXCR, one row per CDR3 protein. The table has some 900,000 distinct CDR3 sequences, 29% seen once. Sequences were obtained from blood. The source of these receptors is a woman older than 75 in good health. CDR3s leave out the opening cysteine and the closing phenylalanine or tryptophan.

>TRBV6-1|TRBJ2-4
ASSELGGAKNIQY
>TRBV24-1|TRBJ2-1
ATSDLAGGSLNEQF
>TRBV6-2/TRBV6-3|TRBJ2-1
ASIEGASDNEQF
>TRBV5-1|TRBJ1-5
ASSPGPIGPNQPQH
>TRBV7-9|TRBJ1-6
ASSPTGAPSPLH
>TRBV7-2|TRBJ2-1
ASSSGPAGWNEQF
>TRBV7-9|TRBJ1-2
ASSIRQGGGYT
>TRBV7-2|TRBJ1-1
ASSPHRASRVGTEAF
>TRBV12-3/TRBV12-4|TRBJ2-1
ASSFWAGTDEQF
>TRBV6-2/TRBV6-3|TRBJ1-5
ASSPVNQPQH
>TRBV7-2|TRBJ1-1
ASSLEVLGTNTEAF
>TRBV5-1|TRBJ2-7
ASSGQGRTYEQY
>TRBV7-9|-
ASSLEAGLQETQF
>TRBV27|TRBJ2-3
ASRPYYPTDTQY
>TRBV6-2/TRBV6-3|TRBJ2-1
ASSPWGGVLNEQF
>TRBV14|TRBJ2-5
ASSPTSWRQETQY
>TRBV20-1|TRBJ2-1
SARDGGTSDEQF
>TRBV19|TRBJ2-6
ASRDLPGANVLT
>TRBV7-2|TRBJ2-7
ASSSDRASSYEQY
>TRBV30|TRBJ2-7
AWGTTLSVTYEQY
>TRBV18|TRBJ1-2
ASSPNGGSDGYT
>TRBV4-2|TRBJ1-1
ASSQAIGEGVNTEAF
>TRBV20-1|TRBJ2-1
SAHPSGYNEQF
>TRBV3-1|TRBJ2-3
ASSPGSGGPQY
>TRBV25-1|TRBJ1-1
ASSEQGLGSF
>TRBV7-1|TRBJ2-7
ASRSQGDEQY
>TRBV3-1|TRBJ1-2
ANSQDRGANYGYT
>TRBV7-9|TRBJ1-4
ASSLREGQKEKLF
>TRBV5-6|TRBJ1-2
ASSFVGGYYGYT
>TRBV11-3|TRBJ2-7
ASSSGLEGREQY
>TRBV3-1|TRBJ1-5
ASSRLAGTYSNQPQH
>TRBV20-1|TRBJ2-7
SASSMWLTYEQY
>TRBV20-1|TRBJ2-1
SARRTGGNEQF
>TRBV5-1|TRBJ1-2
ASSLDGSERWGYT
>TRBV6-6|TRBJ2-3
ASSPRLAGPSDTQY
>TRBV9|TRBJ2-1
ASSVARERYNEQF
>TRBV11-2|TRBJ1-3
ASSPRADYSGNTIY
>TRBV2|TRBJ2-7
ASSEGGHAVRRSYEQY
>TRBV21-1|TRBJ1-1
ASSKGGTVLLNTEAF
>TRBV18|TRBJ2-1
ASSRKVAGDDNEQF
>TRBV20-1|TRBJ2-6
STARGTSSGANVLT
>TRBV5-1|TRBJ2-7
ASSLGVLAAYEQY
>TRBV12-3/TRBV12-4|TRBJ2-7
ASSLAPYYEQY
>TRBV4-1|TRBJ1-2
ASSQGSEANYGYT
>TRBV5-1|TRBJ2-7
ASSFQGRTWEQY
>TRBV10-2|TRBJ2-3
ASRAGTSGVDTQY
>TRBV20-1|TRBJ1-4
SATDPATNEKLF
>TRBV7-2|-
ASSLGGLAGWEQY
>TRBV7-2|TRBJ1-5
ASSPLGGARQPQH
>TRBV9|TRBJ2-1
ASSVAPVTGGRNEQF
>TRBV6-6|TRBJ2-4
ASSYNHRDVQNIQY
>TRBV11-2|TRBJ1-5
ASSLMGRNQPQH
>TRBV20-1|TRBJ2-7
SARALGVGSYEQY
>TRBV6-1|TRBJ2-7
ASSGGSGQSHEQY
>TRBV6-6|TRBJ2-7
ASSYSNPYEQY